A selection of T cell receptor beta chains follows, all from one sample in a study of shared clonotypes between healthy human individuals. Only in-frame clones appear in the TCRdb table, and some are missing; sequencing was by immunoSEQ multiplex PCR. The sample has some 650,000 clones, almost 97% seen once. Sequenced: naive CD4+ T cells sorted from blood. These receptors came from a woman younger than 45 in good health. CDR3s include the opening cysteine and the closing phenylalanine or tryptophan. Fields, in order: clone size, J gene, D gene, V gene, CDR3 DNA, CDR3 protein. A D gene is named only where the DNA matches it firmly. A clone size is listed for some rows: how often the clone was seen (once, few, many), or a class if it is expanded.

-,TRBJ2-5,-,TRBV18,TGTGCCAGCTCACCGACCGTCGGCTTACAAGAGACCCAGTACTTC,CASSPTVGLQETQYF
-,TRBJ1-2,TRBD1,TRBV2,TGTGCCAGCAGTGGGGTGGGACAGGGGATAAAGGGCTACACCTTC,CASSGVGQGIKGYTF
once,TRBJ1-2,-,TRBV25-1,TGTGCCAGCAGTGGACAGGTCGCGAGTTATGGCTACACCTTC,CASSGQVASYGYTF
-,TRBJ2-7,-,TRBV10-3,TGTGCCATCGGAAAAGCGGAGAGGAACGAGCAGTACTTC,CAIGKAERNEQYF
-,TRBJ2-5,TRBD2,TRBV11-3,TGTGCCAGCAGCTTAGGAGTAGCGGGAGACCTTGAAGAGACCCAGTACTTC,CASSLGVAGDLEETQYF
-,TRBJ2-1,-,TRBV2,TGTGCCAGCAGTTTCAACAATGAGCAGTTCTTC,CASSFNNEQFF
-,TRBJ1-5,-,TRBV18,TGTGCCAGCTCACCCAAGACCCAGAGCCGCAATCAGCCCCAGCATTTT,CASSPKTQSRNQPQHF
-,TRBJ1-6,TRBD1,TRBV6-4,TGTGCCAGCAGTGCGACAGGGGGCAACTCACCCCTCCACTTT,CASSATGGNSPLHF
-,TRBJ2-1,TRBD2,TRBV7-9,TGTGCCAGCAGCTTAGGTGTAGCGGGAGACGGGATTGAGCAGTTCTTC,CASSLGVAGDGIEQFF
-,TRBJ1-6,-,TRBV27,TGTGCCAGCAGTTTAGCGGTCAGCGCAGGCTCACCCCTCCACTTT,CASSLAVSAGSPLHF
-,TRBJ2-7,-,TRBV18,TGTGCCAGCTCACCCATAGAAGGCGAGCAGTACTTC,CASSPIEGEQYF
-,TRBJ2-7,-,TRBV10-2,TGCGCCAGCAGTGATCAGGGACGGTTCTACGAGCAGTACTTC,CASSDQGRFYEQYF
-,TRBJ1-2,-,TRBV6-6,TGTGCCAGCAGTCCCACCACGGATGGCTACACCTTC,CASSPTTDGYTF
-,TRBJ2-5,TRBD2,TRBV4-1,TGCGCCAGCAGCCAAACCGGACTAGCGTCAGAGACCCAGTACTTC,CASSQTGLASETQYF
-,TRBJ1-3,-,TRBV6-5,TGTGCCAGCATCCAGGTCCCTGGAAACACCATATATTTT,CASIQVPGNTIYF
-,TRBJ1-2,-,TRBV28,TGTGCCAGCAGTTTGTTCGGGGGGCGACGGGGCTACACCTTC,CASSLFGGRRGYTF
-,TRBJ1-3,-,TRBV18,TGTGCCAGCTCAACCACGGGGCAATATGGCTCTGGAAACACCATATATTTT,CASSTTGQYGSGNTIYF
-,TRBJ2-3,-,TRBV27,TGTGCCAGTCGCAATTGGGTTTTAACAGATACGCAGTATTTT,CASRNWVLTDTQYF
-,TRBJ2-2,-,TRBV30,TGTGCCTGGAGCAGCCTGGGGACCCCGAACACCGGGGAGCTGTTTTTT,CAWSSLGTPNTGELFF
-,TRBJ2-7,-,TRBV28,TGTGCCAGCAGTTTATCGGACGAGCAGTACTTC,CASSLSDEQYF
-,TRBJ1-5,TRBD1,TRBV15,TGTGCCACCAGCAGAGAAGGGACAGGGGGAGGGCAGCCCCAGCATTTT,CATSREGTGGGQPQHF
-,TRBJ2-1,-,TRBV6-4,TGTGCCAACCCACCCGCTGGGGACGGATGGGACAATGAGCAGTTCTTC,CANPPAGDGWDNEQFF
-,TRBJ1-2,TRBD1,TRBV4-2,TGTGCCAGCAGCCATGACGGACAGGGAGGATATGGCTACACCTTC,CASSHDGQGGYGYTF
-,TRBJ1-2,-,TRBV7-9,TGTGCCAGCAGCTTAAAAGTCCGAGACTATGGCTACACCTTC,CASSLKVRDYGYTF
-,TRBJ2-5,-,TRBV7-2,TGTGCCAGCAGCTTAGTTAGAGGGACCCAGTACTTC,CASSLVRGTQYF
-,TRBJ1-1,-,TRBV5-1,TGCGCCAGCAGCTTAACGGGACAACGGACTGAAGCTTTCTTT,CASSLTGQRTEAFF
-,TRBJ2-1,TRBD2,TRBV19,TGTGCCAGTAGAACCGGACTAGCGGGAGTGAATGAGCAGTTCTTC,CASRTGLAGVNEQFF
-,TRBJ2-7,TRBD2,TRBV28,TGTGCCAGCAGTTCACTAGCGGGGAGTTACTACGAGCAGTACTTC,CASSSLAGSYYEQYF
once,TRBJ2-3,-,TRBV5-4,TGTGCCAGCAGCTTGTGGCGCTGGATGAGCCCAGATACGCAGTATTTT,CASSLWRWMSPDTQYF
-,TRBJ2-3,TRBD2,TRBV27,TGTGCCAGCAGTCCGACTCTAGCGGGGGCATCGCAGTATTTT,CASSPTLAGASQYF
-,TRBJ2-1,-,TRBV7-8,TGTGCCAGCAGCCTAAGACAGGCCCGCTACAATGAGCAGTTCTTC,CASSLRQARYNEQFF
-,TRBJ1-1,-,TRBV20-1,TGCAGTGCCTCAGCAGGGCCTGAAGCTTTCTTT,CSASAGPEAFF
-,TRBJ1-2,TRBD1,TRBV5-1,TGCGCCAGCAGCCAGGACCTCCCGGGACAGGGTGGTGGCTACACCTTC,CASSQDLPGQGGGYTF
-,TRBJ1-4,TRBD1,TRBV28,TGTGCCAGCAGTTTACCCCGGGGGACAGGGGTTGAAAAACTGTTTTTT,CASSLPRGTGVEKLFF
-,TRBJ1-1,TRBD1,TRBV11-3,TGTGCCAGCAGCTCGGGACAGGGGAGGAACACTGAAGCTTTCTTT,CASSSGQGRNTEAFF
-,TRBJ2-3,TRBD2,TRBV27,TGTGCCAGCAGACTAGCGGGAGGGCTACCCACAGATACGCAGTATTTT,CASRLAGGLPTDTQYF
-,TRBJ2-1,TRBD1,TRBV5-1,TGCGCCAGCAGCCCGGGACAGGGGCTGGATGAGCAGTTCTTC,CASSPGQGLDEQFF
-,TRBJ2-7,TRBD2,TRBV13,TGTGCCAGCAGCCCGCCCCGGGGGGGGACTAGTAGTTACGAGCAGTACTTC,CASSPPRGGTSSYEQYF
-,TRBJ2-7,-,TRBV4-2,TGTGCCAGCAGCCCCCTGGGGGTTTCCTCCTACGAGCAGTACTTC,CASSPLGVSSYEQYF
-,TRBJ1-3,TRBD1,TRBV5-1,TGCGCCAGCAGCCCCCTGCCGGGACAGGGAAACACCATATATTTT,CASSPLPGQGNTIYF
-,TRBJ1-1,-,TRBV5-1,TGCGCCAGCAACAGAGGCACTGAAGCTTTCTTT,CASNRGTEAFF
once,TRBJ2-7,-,TRBV13,TGTGCCAGCAGCGTAACTGTCGGGGCCCTTACGGACGAGCAGTACTTC,CASSVTVGALTDEQYF
-,TRBJ2-5,TRBD2,TRBV9,TGTGCCAGCAGCCCAACTAGCGGGGAAGGGGGAGAGACCCAGTACTTC,CASSPTSGEGGETQYF
-,TRBJ2-1,TRBD2,TRBV7-8,TGTGCCAGCAGAACAAGGGGAGGGAATGAGCAGTTCTTC,CASRTRGGNEQFF
-,TRBJ1-1,TRBD1,TRBV30,TGTGCCTGGAAGGGACAGGGGGACACTGAAGCTTTCTTT,CAWKGQGDTEAFF
-,TRBJ1-5,-,TRBV2,TGTGCCAGCAGTGAATTCGAGCGGCAGCCCCAGCATTTT,CASSEFERQPQHF
-,TRBJ1-4,-,TRBV28,TGTGCCAGCAGCCCGGGACTTAGTAATGAAAAACTGTTTTTT,CASSPGLSNEKLFF
-,TRBJ2-2,-,TRBV5-1,TGCGCCAGCAGCTTTGGCGGAGATACCGGGGAGCTGTTTTTT,CASSFGGDTGELFF